This record covers a single T cell receptor beta chain. The target antigen is unknown. The sample originates from a study of Ad26.COV2.S vaccination and SARS-CoV-2 variants. Across the whole study: In the COV1001 trial, the donor was in the Ad26.COV2.S arm. Doses of Ad26.COV2.S were injected into muscle once or twice, 56 days apart. Findings of the study overall: The TCR breadth and depth analyses may have understated or missed part of the total T cell responses. Vaccinated individuals (as opposed to placebo recipients) had higher spike-specific TCR breadth.

The CDR3 is made up of 14 amino acids. V lost 1 base, J lost 2 bases, and 6 bases lay in between. The germline CDR1 and CDR2 sequences are LGHDT and YNNKEL (reference sequence). Treatment: 19 received Ad26.COV2.S at low or high dose, single or two shots; roughly 5 received placebo; per-sample allocation not given. The samples date from day 63 after the first vaccine or placebo injection. Only in-frame clones appear in the TCRdb table, and some are missing; sequencing was by immunoSEQ multiplex PCR. The sample shows about half a million clones, roughly nine tenths of them seen only once. The chain joins TRBV3-1 (or the pseudogene TRBV3-2) to TRBJ2-4; D unclear. The clonotype originates from a person between 18 and 59 years old who received the Ad26.COV2.S COVID-19 vaccine or a placebo. This material consisted of peripheral blood, taken in a trial of Ad26.COV2.S vaccine versus placebo. CDR3 bases: TGTGCCAGCAGCCAAGTAATATCCAAAAACATTCAGTACTTC. This translates into CASSQVISKNIQYF.